Listed here are 30 T cell receptor beta chains from one sample, sequenced in a study of PD-L1 blockade in urothelial cancer. The repertoire was sequenced with immunoSEQ multiplex PCR; TCRdb's copy has only in-frame clones and lacks some. The sample has 90,000 or so clones; around 89% are singletons. As for time point: pretreatment peripheral blood. This specimen consisted of PBMCs, obtained around atezolizumab (anti-PD-L1) treatment. Every receptor here comes from an elderly woman with urothelial cancer.

The chain recombines TRBV19 with TRBJ1-2, with 9 bases aligning to TRBD1. The V gene's germline CDR1 is LNHDA and CDR2 SQIVND (reference sequence). The CDR3 length is 19 residues. Germline trimming cut 5 bases from V and 4 bases from J; bases unmatched to any gene: 20. The CDR3 coding sequence is TGTGCCAGTAGTCCCCACCTCCCGGGACAGGGTCGGGGGGGCTATGGCTACACCTTC. The encoded protein is CASSPHLPGQGRGGYGYTF.

Turning to this clone: Other nucleotide sequences from this sample produce the same CDR3. The CDR3 coding sequence is TGCGCCAGCAGCCTGGCTAGCGGGGCTTACAATGAGCAGTTCTTC. This sequence encodes CASSLASGAYNEQFF. V and J are TRBV5-1 and TRBJ2-1, with TRBD2 matching 9 bases. The CDR3 length is 15 residues. Germline V gene sequence: CDR1 SGHRS, CDR2 YFSETQ. V trimming: 4 bases; J trimming: 4 bases; junction bases outside the gene matches: 6.

The chain has TRBV10-1 and TRBJ2-5, with TRBD2 matching over 9 bases. With 0 bases clipped from V and 1 base from J, the junction kept 3 bases outside the gene matches. Germline CDR1 is WNHNN and CDR2 is SYGVQD (reference sequence). CDR3 length equals 16 residues. CDR3 DNA sequence: TGCGCCAGCAGTGAGTCGGCTAGCGGGGTCCAAGAGACCCAGTACTTC. Amino acids: CASSESASGVQETQYF.

J is TRBJ2-1 and V is TRBV29-1, with D unresolved. CDR1 is SQVTM, CDR2 ANQGSEA, per germline. The CDR3 has 13 amino acids. Trimming removed 0 bases at V and 5 bases at J, with 8 bases between. This chain's CDR3 is CSVEDRLHNEQFF. The DNA of the CDR3 is TGCAGCGTTGAAGATCGACTTCACAATGAGCAGTTCTTC.

This sequence joins TRBV19 and TRBJ1-4; 8 bases fit TRBD1. V was pared by 3 bases and J by 0 bases, with 0 bases of the junction left unmatched. CDR1 and CDR2 from the germline V gene are LNHDA and SQIVND (reference sequence). CDR3 length equals 15 residues. As DNA, the CDR3 is TGTGCCAGTAGTATGACAGGGGCAACTAATGAAAAACTGTTTTTT. This gives the protein CASSMTGATNEKLFF.

The V and J genes are TRBV28 and TRBJ1-5; no reliable D call. Trimming took off 3 bases at V and 0 bases at J, with 12 bases between the two ends. Germline V gene sequence: CDR1 MDHEN, CDR2 SYDVKM. The CDR3 spans 16 residues. The DNA for the CDR3 is TGTGCCAGCAGTTTGGGAGGGTGGAATAGCAATCAGCCCCAGCATTTT. Translated, it gives CASSLGGWNSNQPQHF.

CDR3: CASSELATRSEQYF. The DNA for the CDR3 is TGTGCCAGCAGTGAGCTCGCGACTCGGTCCGAGCAGTACTTC. The chain employs TRBV6-1 and TRBJ2-7, with no clear D. Per the germline V gene, CDR1 is MNHNS and CDR2 is SASEGT. The V and J ends lost 3 bases and 6 bases respectively, with 15 bases between them. This CDR3 region has 14 residues.

V is TRBV28 and J is TRBJ2-5; D is perhaps TRBD2 (5 bases). CDR1 is MDHEN, CDR2 SYDVKM, per germline. The CDR3 sequence is 15 residues long. With 3 bases removed from V and 5 bases from J, the gap between germline ends came to 16 bases. The CDR3 reads CASSFSAGLGETQYF. CDR3 nucleotide sequence: TGTGCCAGCAGTTTCTCGGCGGGTCTTGGGGAGACCCAGTACTTC.

The chain combines TRBV28 with TRBJ1-1; a weak D match, TRBD1 (6 bases). The CDR3 length is 13 residues. Looked up from germline, CDR1 is MDHEN and CDR2 is SYDVKM. The V and J ends lost 2 bases and 6 bases respectively, with 10 bases between them. CDR3 DNA: TGTGCCAGCAGTTTAACAGGGACCCCTGAAGCTTTCTTT. Amino acid sequence: CASSLTGTPEAFF.

The CDR3 region has the DNA TGTGCCAGCAGCCCCCGCCAGGACAGTTGGGATGAAAAACTGTTTTTT. Protein: CASSPRQDSWDEKLFF. The chain combines TRBV9 with TRBJ1-4; D is possibly TRBD1 (6 bases). Trimming removed 4 bases from V and 6 bases from J, with 19 bases in between. CDR1 is SGDLS, CDR2 YYNGEE, per germline. This CDR3 is 16 amino acids long. Based on the CDR3 plus reference TRBV9 and TRBJ1-4, the full variable domain is DSGVTQTPKHLITATGQRVTLRCSPRSGDLSVYWYQQSLDQGLQFLIQYYNGEERAKGNILERFSAQQFPDLHSELNLSSLELGDSALYFCASSPRQDSWDEKLFFGSGTQLSVL.

The V call is TRBV11-3, the J call TRBJ1-1; a possible D gene is TRBD1 (5 bases). The CDR3 consists of 15 residues. V lost 0 bases and J 3 bases, leaving 11 bases between the germline ends. Germline V lookup: CDR1 SGHNT, CDR2 YENEEA. CDR3 amino acids: CASSLDGTGDTEAFF. In DNA form, the CDR3 reads TGTGCCAGCAGCTTAGATGGGACGGGGGACACTGAAGCTTTCTTT.

The chain recombines TRBV2 with TRBJ1-4; D perhaps matches TRBD1 (5 bases). There are 15 residues in the CDR3. Germline V gene sequence: CDR1 SNHLY, CDR2 FYNNEI. V shed 11 bases and J shed 2 bases, with 18 bases lying between them. As DNA, the CDR3 is TGTGCCTCCCAGGGCGGGGGGGTGACTAATGAAAAACTGTTTTTT. This translates into CASQGGGVTNEKLFF.

The J gene is TRBJ1-4, the V gene TRBV20-1; no definite D call. V gave up 4 bases and J gave up 5 bases, with 5 bases separating them. The CDR3 spans 11 residues. The germline CDR1 and CDR2 sequences are DFQATT and SNEGSKA (reference sequence). The CDR3 region is CSATENEKLFF. The CDR3 nucleotides are TGCAGTGCTACGGAGAATGAAAAACTGTTTTTT.

This clone appeared a single time. The CDR3 DNA reads as TGTGCCAGCAGGCGGACAGGGGGAAGCTCCTACAATGAGCAGTTCTTC. Protein sequence: CASRRTGGSSYNEQFF. The genes are TRBV27 and TRBJ2-1; 10 positions agree with TRBD1. The germline V gene encodes CDR1 MNHEY and CDR2 SMNVEV (reference sequence). Losses at the gene ends were 6 bases for V and 0 bases for J; bases not matched to a gene: 5. This CDR3 is built from 16 residues.

The chain recombines TRBV7-9 with TRBJ2-7, with D hard to call. CDR1 and CDR2 (germline): SEHNR, FQNEAQ (reference sequence). Trimming took 0 bases from V and 1 from J, leaving 7 bases between them. This CDR3 region has 14 residues. The CDR3 here is CASSLAGSSYEQYF. The DNA of the CDR3 is TGTGCCAGCAGCTTAGCGGGCAGTTCCTACGAGCAGTACTTC.

The chain has TRBV19 and TRBJ2-3; D possibly corresponds to TRBD1 (5 bases). The V end lost 1 base, the J end lost 2 bases, and 10 bases lay between the germline ends. The CDR3 is 15 amino acids. The germline gives CDR1 LNHDA, CDR2 SQIVND (reference sequence). DNA of the CDR3: TGTGCCAGTAGTATAGGACAGCTCAACACAGATACGCAGTATTTT. This translates into CASSIGQLNTDTQYF.

This chain uses TRBV30 with TRBJ1-5; no clear D gene. Trimming took 0 bases from V and 4 from J, leaving 7 bases between them. The CDR3 has 13 residues. Looked up from germline, CDR1 is GTSNPN and CDR2 is SVGIG (reference sequence). The CDR3 DNA sequence: TGTGCCTGGAGTGTCTCCCTGAATCAGCCCCAGCATTTT. Its protein product is CAWSVSLNQPQHF. Full variable domain (outside the CDR3, taken from reference TRBV30 and TRBJ1-5): SQTIHQWPATLVQPVGSPLSLECTVEGTSNPNLYWYRQAAGRGLQLLFYSVGIGQISSEVPQNLSASRPQDRQFILSSKKLLLSDSGFYLCAWSVSLNQPQHFGDGTRLSIL.

The rearrangement joins TRBV6-5 to TRBJ2-7, with TRBD2 as a possible D gene (5 bases). Germline CDR1 is MNHEY and CDR2 is SVGAGI. V dropped 8 bases and J dropped 2 bases, with 13 bases sitting between them. The CDR3 extends over 13 amino acids. The CDR3 DNA is TGTGCCAGCTCCCTAGGGAGTCCCTACGAGCAGTACTTC. Its translation is CASSLGSPYEQYF.

The rearrangement joins TRBV7-3 to TRBJ1-1, with 7 bases fitting TRBD1. This CDR3 is 13 amino acids long. Germline assignment: CDR1 SGHTA and CDR2 FQGTGA. V lost 5 bases to trimming and J lost 3 bases; unmatched junction nucleotides: 3. The CDR3 sequence is CASSRTGDTEAFF. DNA of the CDR3: TGTGCCAGCAGCCGAACAGGGGACACTGAAGCTTTCTTT.

The chain carries TRBV28 and TRBJ2-1; possible D gene TRBD1, 5 bases. The CDR3 runs to 15 residues. Trimming removed 5 bases from V and 0 bases from J, with 11 bases in between. Germline V CDR1 and CDR2: MDHEN, SYDVKM. CDR3 amino acids: CASSATVSSYNEQFF. The CDR3 coding sequence is TGTGCCAGCAGTGCGACAGTTAGCTCCTACAATGAGCAGTTCTTC.

This clone was seen only a few times. The chain recombines TRBV18 with TRBJ2-5, with 7 bases identical to TRBD2. CDR1 and CDR2 (germline): KGHSH, LQKENI. V trimming: 2 bases; J trimming: 3 bases; junction bases outside the gene matches: 0. The CDR3 is made up of 13 amino acids. The CDR3 DNA sequence: TGTGCCAGCTCACCAGCGGGAGAAGAGACCCAGTACTTC. Translation: CASSPAGEETQYF.

The chain joins TRBV4-1 to TRBJ1-4; 9 nucleotides agree with TRBD1. Germline-derived CDR1 and CDR2 are MGHRA and YSYEKL. The CDR3 sequence is 15 residues long. V gave up 1 base and J gave up 5 bases; unmatched junction bases: 2. CDR3 nucleotides: TGCGCCAGCAGCCAAGTGGGGACAGGGAATGAAAAACTGTTTTTT. It encodes CASSQVGTGNEKLFF.

The V call is TRBV7-6, the J call TRBJ2-7; D possibly corresponds to TRBD2 (5 bases). V shed 4 bases and J shed 7 bases, with 14 bases lying between them. CDR1 is SGHVS, CDR2 FNYEAQ, per germline. The CDR3 runs 13 residues. CDR3 nucleotide sequence: TGTGCCAGCAGCTCGGAGACCCGCGGGGAGCAGTACTTC. Translating gives CASSSETRGEQYF.

V gene TRBV15 combines with J gene TRBJ1-2, with D unresolved. Trimming removed 3 bases at V and 8 bases at J, with 16 bases between. CDR1 is LNHNV and CDR2 is YYDKDF in the germline V gene (reference sequence). The length of the CDR3 is 14 residues. The CDR3 DNA is TGTGCCACCAGCAGCATTGAACCAGCGACGGGCTACACCTTC. Translating it yields CATSSIEPATGYTF.

The rearrangement links TRBV28 to TRBJ2-7, with no clear D. Trimming cost V 7 bases and J 5 bases, with 18 bases left between them. The CDR3 extends over 14 amino acids. Germline values: CDR1 MDHEN, CDR2 SYDVKM. CDR3 sequence: CASTQPRPPNEQYF. CDR3 coding DNA: TGTGCCAGCACCCAACCTAGGCCCCCTAACGAGCAGTACTTC.

The chain employs TRBV28 and TRBJ2-7; 10 nucleotides line up with TRBD1. Germline V gives CDR1 MDHEN, CDR2 SYDVKM. The CDR3 is made up of 15 amino acids. J gave up 5 bases and V 6 bases, and 10 bases lay outside the gene matches. CDR3 sequence (DNA): TGTGCCAGCAGCTCCTCCGGGACAGGGGTCCACGAGCAGTACTTC. It specifies CASSSSGTGVHEQYF.

This clone turned up a few times. V is TRBV29-1 and J is TRBJ1-1; TRBD1 agrees at 7 bases. Germline lookup yields CDR1 SQVTM and CDR2 ANQGSEA. Trimming took 3 bases from V and 7 from J; bases not matched to a gene: 5. The length of the CDR3 is 12 residues. The DNA of the CDR3 is TGCAGCGTTGAGTCAGGGGGAATTGAAGCTTTCTTT. Translation gives CSVESGGIEAFF.

The J gene is TRBJ2-7, the V gene TRBV5-1; D is perhaps TRBD2 (6 bases). V dropped 7 bases and J dropped 5 bases, with 22 bases sitting between them. Per germline, CDR1 SGHRS and CDR2 YFSETQ. The CDR3 has 15 residues. The chain's CDR3 is CASGPSPGSSHEQYF. DNA for the CDR3: TGCGCCAGCGGCCCCTCCCCCGGGAGTTCCCACGAGCAGTACTTC.

This chain uses TRBV5-6 with TRBJ1-2; the match to TRBD1 covers 12 bases. Germline CDR1 and CDR2: SGHDT and YYEEEE. This CDR3 comprises 14 residues. V gave up 1 base and J gave up 12 bases; unmatched junction bases: 7. CDR3 DNA: TGTGCCAGCAGCTTGCCACCGGGACAGGGGGCAAACACCTTC. It is translated as CASSLPPGQGANTF.

The rearrangement uses TRBV30 and TRBJ1-4; D is perhaps TRBD1 (5 bases). The CDR3 consists of 13 residues. V was shortened by 3 bases and J by 4 bases, with 9 bases between the two germline ends. Germline CDR1 reads GTSNPN; CDR2 reads SVGIG (reference sequence). This CDR3 is CAWSQTVNEKLFF. Written as DNA, the CDR3 is TGTGCCTGGAGCCAGACAGTTAATGAAAAACTGTTTTTT.